These 17 T cell receptor beta chains came from one sample sequenced in a study of T cell changes during pregnancy in multiple sclerosis (dated by TCRdb to about 2019). Library method: the immunoSEQ multiplex PCR assay. TCRdb retrieved this table from immuneACCESS and kept in-frame rearrangements only. Not all clones are present; in checked studies, unresolved V genes account for under half, and no reason is known for the remainder. The sample table shows roughly 40,000 clones, and roughly nine tenths are seen once. The leading ten clones occupy 1% to 1.5% of the sample. Sequenced here: peripheral blood, sampled before pregnancy. Receptor source: a female donor with multiple sclerosis, enrolled in a pregnancy study.

The chain uses TRBV11-2 and TRBJ1-3; D might be TRBD1 (6 bases). V was cut by 4 bases and J by 0 bases, with 22 bases left in between. CDR3 size: 19 residues. Germline V lookup: CDR1 SGHAT, CDR2 FQNNGV. The CDR3 sequence: CASSSPWVAGANSGNTIYF. The CDR3 bases are TGTGCCAGCAGCTCCCCCTGGGTGGCAGGGGCAAACTCTGGAAACACCATATATTTT. Based on the CDR3 plus reference TRBV11-2 and TRBJ1-3, the full variable domain is EAGVAQSPRYKIIEKRQSVAFWCNPISGHATLYWYQQILGQGPKLLIQFQNNGVVDDSQLPKDRFSAERLKGVDSTLKIQPAKLEDSAVYLCASSSPWVAGANSGNTIYFGEGSWLTVV.

The chain uses TRBV7-9 and TRBJ2-3; 10 bases are a match to TRBD1. Germline loops: CDR1 SEHNR, CDR2 FQNEAQ (reference sequence). The CDR3 runs to 15 residues. Trimming took 5 bases from V and 4 from J; bases not matched to a gene: 6. CDR3 coding DNA: TGTGCCAGCAGCCCCCGGGACAGGGGCTCAGATACGCAGTATTTT. Translation gives CASSPRDRGSDTQYF.

The V and J genes are TRBV7-9 and TRBJ2-7; 9 bases agree with TRBD2. The trim removed 5 bases at V and 0 bases at J, leaving 5 bases unmatched. The CDR3 runs 15 residues. Germline lookup yields CDR1 SEHNR and CDR2 FQNEAQ (reference sequence). The CDR3 DNA follows: TGTGCCAGCAGCCCAGGACTAGCGAGCTCCTACGAGCAGTACTTC. Its translation: CASSPGLASSYEQYF.

As concerns this clone: Compared with germline, one end of the junction differs, possibly owing to a read error. The chain couples TRBV7-7 to TRBJ2-3, with 7 bases aligning to TRBD2. The germline gives CDR1 SSHAT, CDR2 FNYEAQ (reference sequence). CDR3 size: 16 residues. The DNA of the CDR3 is TGTGCTAGCAGCTTAGATGGCGGGAGAACCTCGGGTACGCAGTATTTT. This translates into CASSLDGGRTSGTQYF. Full variable domain (remainder filled in from reference TRBV7-7 and TRBJ2-3): GAGVSQSPRYKVTKRGQDVTLRCDPISSHATLYWYQQALGQGPEFLTYFNYEAQPDKSGLPSDRFSAERPEGSISTLTIQRTEQRDSAMYRCASSLDGGRTSGTQYFGPGTRLTVL.

This rearrangement joins TRBV29-1 to TRBJ2-1; tentative D call: TRBD2 (6 bases). In germline, CDR1 is SQVTM, CDR2 ANQGSEA. Trimming pared 7 bases from V and 9 bases from J, leaving 16 bases between. This CDR3 region has 12 residues. CDR3 loop: CSGSSGSTEQFF. The CDR3, as DNA: TGCAGCGGTTCCTCCGGGAGCACTGAGCAGTTCTTC.

The rearrangement joins TRBV7-6 to TRBJ2-5; 11 bases match TRBD2. Germline trimming cut 1 base from V and 2 bases from J; bases unmatched to any gene: 3. There are 16 residues in the CDR3. CDR1 is SGHVS and CDR2 is FNYEAQ in the germline V gene. CDR3 DNA: TGTGCCAGCAGCTTAGGGTTAGCGGGAGGGCAAGAGACCCAGTACTTC. This codes for CASSLGLAGGQETQYF.

V and J are TRBV6-5 and TRBJ1-4, with D perhaps TRBD1 (5 bases). This CDR3 spans 11 amino acids. V gave up 10 bases and J gave up 11 bases, with 14 bases separating them. Germline V gene sequence: CDR1 MNHEY, CDR2 SVGAGI. The CDR3 reads CATARGGKLFF. The CDR3 bases are TGTGCCACCGCCCGGGGGGGGAAACTGTTTTTT.

This sequence joins TRBV28 and TRBJ1-4, with 7 bases aligning to TRBD1. Germline V gives CDR1 MDHEN, CDR2 SYDVKM. This CDR3 has 13 amino acids. Trimming cost V 5 bases and J 8 bases; bases outside gene matches: 5. The CDR3 region is CASSRTGDEKLFF. As DNA, the CDR3 is TGTGCCAGCAGTCGGACAGGAGACGAAAAACTGTTTTTT.

The rearrangement uses TRBV28 and TRBJ1-1; D is unclear. The CDR3 runs to 15 residues. CDR1 and CDR2 from the germline V gene are MDHEN and SYDVKM. Trimming took off 3 bases at V and 1 base at J, with 12 bases between the two ends. The CDR3 is CASSFLTGWNTEAFF. The CDR3 bases are TGTGCCAGCAGTTTTTTAACGGGATGGAACACTGAAGCTTTCTTT.

The chain employs TRBV7-9 and TRBJ1-2, with D possibly being TRBD1 (5 bases). Per the germline V gene, CDR1 is SEHNR and CDR2 is FQNEAQ (reference sequence). The length of the CDR3 is 13 residues. Between the trimmed V and J ends, which lost 0 bases and 8 bases, there was a span of 10 bases. This chain's CDR3 is CASSLAGGKGYTF. The CDR3 DNA sequence: TGTGCCAGCAGCTTAGCCGGGGGGAAGGGCTACACCTTC.

V gene TRBV4-2 combines with J gene TRBJ1-1; tentative D call: TRBD1 (5 bases). Germline assignment: CDR1 LGHNA and CDR2 YNFKEQ. The CDR3 consists of 16 residues. With 2 bases removed from V and 1 base from J, the gap between germline ends came to 14 bases. The CDR3 DNA reads TGTGCCAGCAGCCAACGCGACCTGGGGGGGAACACTGAAGCTTTCTTT. This codes for CASSQRDLGGNTEAFF.

V gene TRBV7-2 combines with J gene TRBJ2-7; 9 bases agree with TRBD1. V was pared by 4 bases and J by 5 bases, with 9 bases of the junction left unmatched. Germline V gene data show CDR1 as SGHTA and CDR2 as FQGNSA. The CDR3 covers 15 residues. CDR3 coding DNA: TGTGCCAGCAGCTCCCGTGGGACAGGGAGCGACGAGCAGTACTTC. Its protein product is CASSSRGTGSDEQYF.

The J gene is TRBJ2-6, the V gene TRBV7-9; 9 positions match TRBD1. V lost 4 bases, J lost 0 bases, and 10 bases stayed unmatched. This CDR3 comprises 19 residues. CDR1 and CDR2 from the germline V gene are SEHNR and FQNEAQ (reference sequence). The CDR3 DNA sequence: TGTGCCAGCAGCTCCCCCCAGACAGGGGGACACTCTGGGGCCAACGTCCTGACTTTC. Translating it yields CASSSPQTGGHSGANVLTF.

The rearrangement joins TRBV7-9 to TRBJ1-5; D perhaps matches TRBD1 (6 bases). Deletions cut 8 bases from V and 7 bases from J, with 15 bases between. The CDR3 covers 13 residues. CDR1 is SEHNR and CDR2 is FQNEAQ in the germline V gene (reference sequence). As DNA, the CDR3 is TGTGCCAGCGGAGTGGGACACAGACAGCCCCAGCATTTT. Amino acids: CASGVGHRQPQHF.

This clone has a single count. This chain connects TRBV30 to TRBJ1-5; D unclear. CDR1 and CDR2 from the germline V gene are GTSNPN and SVGIG (reference sequence). The ends were cut back, 1 base at V and 7 bases at J, with 14 bases in the middle. The CDR3 totals 14 residues. CDR3 DNA: TGTGCCTGGAGTGAGTCGGGTTCCCGACAGCCCCAGCATTTT. Translating gives CAWSESGSRQPQHF.

The chain couples TRBV4-1 to TRBJ2-1; no clear D. V lost 3 bases and J lost 1, with 13 bases in between. CDR1 is MGHRA and CDR2 is YSYEKL in the germline V gene. The CDR3 length is 16 residues. In DNA, the CDR3 is TGCGCCAGCAGCCAGTCGGGTAGGCGGTCCTACAATGAGCAGTTCTTC. This translates into CASSQSGRRSYNEQFF.

This chain uses TRBV7-7 with TRBJ2-1, with 9 nucleotides matching TRBD2. The CDR3 has 15 residues. Per germline, CDR1 SSHAT and CDR2 FNYEAQ (reference sequence). J was trimmed by 5 bases and V by 1 base; bases with no gene match: 3. CDR3 nucleotides: TGTGCCAGCAGCTTAGGTCTAGCGGGGCACAATGAGCAGTTCTTC. Its translation is CASSLGLAGHNEQFF.